Listed below are T cell receptor beta chains from one sample, sequenced in a study of human T cells and chemical hapten exposure. TCRdb itself ran the RACE reads through MiXCR, one entry per CDR3 protein. The table records some 170,000 distinct CDR3 sequences, under 25% of them present only once. The sample here was whole blood, taken in connection with sensitization to the hapten diphenylcyclopropenone (DPC). These receptors were collected from a woman aged 45-65 years with alopecia areata. Some clones in this sample may be carry-over from other donors' samples. Each CDR3 is given with its conserved first and last residue. The D gene is left open where the match is weak. Expanded clones get a size class; other rows say once, few or many, or leave the size out.

TRBV2	TRBD1	TRBJ1-6	-	TGTGCCAGCAGGAGGGACAGTGGAGTAGTAGCTTCACCCCTCCACTTT	CASRRDSGVVASPLHF
TRBV28	-	TRBJ1-2	-	TGTGCCAGCAGTTTAACAGGGACCAACTATGGCTACACCTTC	CASSLTGTNYGYTF
TRBV29-1	-	TRBJ2-5	few	TGCAGCGTCCTGTTTCGGGAGAAGGTGACCCAGTACTTC	CSVLFREKVTQYF
TRBV7-2	-	TRBJ1-2	-	TGTGCCAGCAGCACCCCGACAGCCTATGGCTACACCTTC	CASSTPTAYGYTF
TRBV20-1	-	TRBJ1-2	-	TGCAGTGCTACCCCCAGGGCAGGCAGGGGCTACACCTTC	CSATPRAGRGYTF
TRBV20-1	TRBD2	TRBJ2-7	-	TGCAGTGCTCCCAACCCGACTAGCGGGAGGAGCTCCTACGAGCAGTACTTC	CSAPNPTSGRSSYEQYF
TRBV6-6	TRBD2	TRBJ2-3	few	TGTGCCAGCAGTTACTCCTCGGTCGCGAGCGGGAGGGCAGATACGCAGTATTTT	CASSYSSVASGRADTQYF
TRBV27	-	TRBJ2-2	few	TGTGCCAGCACTTCGGCAGGCAACACCGGGGAGCTGTTTTTT	CASTSAGNTGELFF
TRBV20-1	-	TRBJ1-6	few	TGCAGTGCCCGGAGTGGACAGTACAATTCACCCCTCCACTTT	CSARSGQYNSPLHF
TRBV29-1	-	TRBJ1-1	few	TGCAGCGTTGAAGGATTTCAGACTGAAGCTTTCTTT	CSVEGFQTEAFF
TRBV29-1	TRBD1	TRBJ1-1	-	TGCAGCGTCCAAGACAGGGCTTGGAACACTGAAGCTTTCTTT	CSVQDRAWNTEAFF
TRBV4-1	-	TRBJ2-2	-	TGCGCCAGCAGCTCCGGACCACCTAGGGAGCTGTTTTTT	CASSSGPPRELFF
TRBV6-6	-	TRBJ2-1	-	TGTGCCAGCAGTTCCCCCCCTGGCGAGCAGTTCTTC	CASSSPPGEQFF
TRBV19	TRBD1	TRBJ1-5	-	TGTGCCAGCCGGACAGGGGCCCAGCCCCAGCATTTT	CASRTGAQPQHF
TRBV5-1	-	TRBJ2-1	few	TGCGCCAGCAGCCCACTTAGGGACCTGATGAACAATGAGCAGTTCTTC	CASSPLRDLMNNEQFF
TRBV7-2	-	TRBJ2-3	few	TGTGCCAGCAGCCGAGAAGGGAGAGTAGGAGATACGCAGTATTTT	CASSREGRVGDTQYF
TRBV6-1	TRBD1	TRBJ2-2	-	TGTGCCAGCAGTCCGGGACAGGGGATTAGGGGGGAGCTGTTTTTT	CASSPGQGIRGELFF
TRBV27	-	TRBJ2-1	few	TGTGCCAGCAGTTTCCAATCGTTCCTCCCCACAGCTGAGCAGTTCTTC	CASSFQSFLPTAEQFF
TRBV11-2	-	TRBJ2-7	many	TGTGCCAGCAGCTTAGGTCCAGACTACGAGCAGTACTTC	CASSLGPDYEQYF
TRBV3-1	-	TRBJ2-5	-	TGTGCCAGCAGCCAAGGACGGGTCCAAGAGACCCAGTACTTC	CASSQGRVQETQYF
TRBV29-1	-	TRBJ2-6	few	TGCAGCGTTGAAACAGGGTTAACTAGTCCTGGGGCCAACGTCCTGACTTTC	CSVETGLTSPGANVLTF
TRBV5-5	TRBD1	TRBJ1-1	few	TGTGCCAGCAGCTTGGAAAGGGGGCTTCATACTGAAGCTTTCTTT	CASSLERGLHTEAFF
TRBV4-2	TRBD2	TRBJ2-1	-	TGTGCCGGCACCGAAGTAGCGGGAGGAGTTTACAATGAGCAGTTCTTC	CAGTEVAGGVYNEQFF
TRBV5-1	-	TRBJ1-1	-	TGCGCCAGCAGTTCACTTCAGGGAGAGGGTTCCGAAGCTTTCTTT	CASSSLQGEGSEAFF
TRBV20-1	TRBD2	TRBJ2-2	few	TGCAGTGCTGAAGGGACTAGCAAAGACGGGGAGCTGTTTTTT	CSAEGTSKDGELFF
TRBV5-1	TRBD1	TRBJ2-7	-	TGCGCCAGCAGCCTATTGGACAGGGGGCACTACGAGCAGTACTTC	CASSLLDRGHYEQYF
TRBV9	-	TRBJ2-5	few	TGTGCCAGCAGCGTATGGGGGCAAGGGGAGACCCAGTACTTC	CASSVWGQGETQYF
TRBV25-1	-	TRBJ1-1	-	TGTGCCAGCAGTGGTCGGGGGAACACTGAAGCTTTCTTT	CASSGRGNTEAFF
TRBV2	-	TRBJ2-5	few	TGTGCCAGCAGTGAACCCCGGCTAAGGGAAGAGACCCAGTACTTC	CASSEPRLREETQYF
TRBV20-1	-	TRBJ1-4	few	TGCAGTGCTAGCCCTGGGGGGGGCGTCTGGAATGAAAAACTGTTTTTT	CSASPGGGVWNEKLFF
TRBV20-1	-	TRBJ1-5	-	TGCAGTGCTAGCGGGGTCCAGGGAGCCAGCAATCAGCCCCAGCATTTT	CSASGVQGASNQPQHF
TRBV10-3	-	TRBJ1-3	few	TGTGCCATCAGTTCGGGACGCAACTCTGGAAACACCATATATTTT	CAISSGRNSGNTIYF
TRBV7-9	-	TRBJ2-7	-	TGTGCCAGCAGCCCACAGGATTACGAGCAGTACTTC	CASSPQDYEQYF
TRBV12-3/TRBV12-4	-	TRBJ1-5	-	TGTGCCAGCCGATATAGCAATCAGCCCCAGCATTTT	CASRYSNQPQHF
TRBV5-1	-	TRBJ2-1	-	TGCGCCAGCAGCCAGGTCAGGGGAACCTACAATGAGCAGTTCTTC	CASSQVRGTYNEQFF
TRBV5-1	-	TRBJ2-7	few	TGCGCCAGCAGCTTACTACGGACGGGGTACGAGCAGTACTTC	CASSLLRTGYEQYF
TRBV4-2	TRBD2	TRBJ2-1	few	TGTGCCAGCAGCCAAGAAGCACTAGCGGCCTACAATGAGCAGTTCTTC	CASSQEALAAYNEQFF
TRBV7-9	TRBD2	TRBJ2-2	-	TGTGCCAGCAGCCTCCGACTAGCGGCCCTCACCGGGGAGCTGTTTTTT	CASSLRLAALTGELFF
TRBV24-1	TRBD2	TRBJ2-3	-	TGTGCCACCAGTGATCCCGGGGGGGTGGCAGATACGCAGTATTTT	CATSDPGGVADTQYF
TRBV7-8	TRBD2	TRBJ2-1	few	TGTGCCAGCAGCTTAAGAGGTAGCGGGAGCTTTTCCTACAATGAGCAGTTCTTC	CASSLRGSGSFSYNEQFF
TRBV7-9	-	TRBJ1-3	once	TGTGCCAGCAGCTTGGGACCTTCGACTAGAAACACCATATATTTT	CASSLGPSTRNTIYF
TRBV28	-	TRBJ2-4	-	TGTGCCAGCAGTTCCACCGGACTGGCAACGGCCAAAAACATTCAGTACTTC	CASSSTGLATAKNIQYF
TRBV29-1	-	TRBJ1-1	-	TGCAGCGTTGTACTGGTCGCAGCCATGAACACTGAAGCTCTCTTT	CSVVLVAAMNTEALF
TRBV4-2	-	TRBJ1-1	-	TGTGCCAGCAGCCAAGGATCGGGGGACCCCGTTGAAGCTTTCTTT	CASSQGSGDPVEAFF
TRBV3-1	-	TRBJ1-6	few	TGTGCCAGCAGCCAAGTAGTTAATTCACCCCTCCACTTT	CASSQVVNSPLHF
TRBV7-2	TRBD2	TRBJ2-1	few	TGTGCCAGCAGCTTTCGGACTAGACGTAATGAGCAGTTCTTC	CASSFRTRRNEQFF
TRBV28	-	TRBJ2-1	few	TGTGCCAGCATCCGCTTTCCGAGCTCCTACAATGAGCAGTTCTTC	CASIRFPSSYNEQFF
TRBV5-1	-	TRBJ2-2	few	TGCGCCAGCAGCTTGGCGAGGGGCGGGGAGCTGTTTTTT	CASSLARGGELFF
TRBV7-6	-	TRBJ2-1	-	TGTGCCAGCAGCTTAGACGTCGGGGGAAATGAGCAGTTCTTC	CASSLDVGGNEQFF
TRBV7-9	-	TRBJ1-4	-	TGTGCCAGCAGCTTTACAGGGTTAAATGAAAAACTGTTTTTT	CASSFTGLNEKLFF
TRBV9	TRBD2	TRBJ2-1	few	TGTGCCAGCAGCCGACTCCCGGGACTAGCGCTCAATGAGCAGTTCTTC	CASSRLPGLALNEQFF
TRBV11-2	-	TRBJ2-7	many	TGTGCCAGCAGCTTAGGAAACGAGCAGTACTTC	CASSLGNEQYF
TRBV5-4	TRBD2	TRBJ2-3	few	TGTGCCAGCAGCTTGATTGGGAGGGGCGGCACAGATACGCAGTATTTT	CASSLIGRGGTDTQYF
TRBV9	-	TRBJ1-1	few	TGTGCCAGCAGCCCGGACGGGGGCGTCTTCGGCAACACTGAAGCTTTCTTT	CASSPDGGVFGNTEAFF
TRBV6-1	-	TRBJ2-5	once	TGTGCCAGCAGCCCGCGCCCCCAGCGGGCTCGAGAGACCCAGTACTTC	CASSPRPQRARETQYF